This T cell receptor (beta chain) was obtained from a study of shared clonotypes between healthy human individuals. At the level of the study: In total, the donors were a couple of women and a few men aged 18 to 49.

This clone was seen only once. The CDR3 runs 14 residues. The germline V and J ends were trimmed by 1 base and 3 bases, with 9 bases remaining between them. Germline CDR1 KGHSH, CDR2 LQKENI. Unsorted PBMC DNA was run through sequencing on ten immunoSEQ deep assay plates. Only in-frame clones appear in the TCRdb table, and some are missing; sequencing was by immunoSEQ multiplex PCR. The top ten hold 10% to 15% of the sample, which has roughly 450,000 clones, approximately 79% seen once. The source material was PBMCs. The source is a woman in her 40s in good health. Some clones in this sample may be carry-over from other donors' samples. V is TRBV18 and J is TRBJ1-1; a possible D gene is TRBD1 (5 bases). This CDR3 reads CASSPQGMDTEAFF. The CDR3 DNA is TGTGCCAGCTCACCACAGGGGATGGACACTGAAGCTTTCTTT.